This is a list of T cell receptor beta chains from one sample in a study of blood T cell repertoires in COVID-19. The table came from immunoSEQ multiplex PCR; TCRdb's copy has only in-frame clones and leaves some out. The sample contains about 330,000 clones, about 92% of which appear only once. The specimen sequenced was PBMCs or T cells enriched from blood (not recorded which). The origin of the receptors is a woman in her twenties or thirties who had recovered from COVID-19. CDR3s include the opening cysteine and the closing phenylalanine or tryptophan. The D gene is left open where the match is weak.

>TRBV24-1|TRBJ2-2|TRBD1
CATETGGGTGELFF
>TRBV28|TRBJ1-1|.
CASSPLNTEAFF
>TRBV18|TRBJ2-1|TRBD1
CASSRIRRDRGLNEQFF
>TRBV28|TRBJ1-4|.
CASKTARGGNEKLFF
>TRBV13|TRBJ2-6|.
CASRIQGSGANVLTF
>TRBV7-2|TRBJ1-5|.
CASSLEPAAVQPQHF
>TRBV28|TRBJ2-2|.
CASSSRGTGELFF
>TRBV5-1|TRBJ1-2|TRBD1
CASSWRTGERSHGALDGYTF
>TRBV3-1/TRBV3-2|TRBJ1-2|.
CASSQGGVYGYTF
>TRBV7-6|TRBJ2-1|.
CASTLGGFYNEQFF
>TRBV7-9|TRBJ2-5|TRBD2
CASSLRAGLETQYF
>TRBV4-2|TRBJ2-7|TRBD1
CASSHRGHEQYF
>TRBV11-3|TRBJ2-2|.
CASTEVQGVSGELFF
>TRBV18|TRBJ2-3|.
CASSSGHPDTQYF
>TRBV5-8|TRBJ1-1|.
CASSQGGNTEAFF
>TRBV19|TRBJ1-2|.
CASQQGTNYGYTF
>TRBV5-5|TRBJ2-3|.
CASSLRQGGRDTQYF
>TRBV7-2|TRBJ1-1|.
CASNIGRENTEAFF
>TRBV2|TRBJ2-2|TRBD2
CASGRANTGELFF
>TRBV6-2/TRBV6-3|TRBJ1-6|TRBD1
CASSLTGVNSPLHF
>TRBV18|TRBJ2-7|TRBD2
CASSPQREAYEQYF
>TRBV5-5|TRBJ2-3|TRBD2
CASSPPGGADTQYF
>TRBV18|TRBJ1-2|.
CASSPATLPLYGYTF
>TRBV5-1|TRBJ1-2|TRBD1
CASSQGQGYGYTF
>TRBV4-1|TRBJ2-1|TRBD2
CASSYDSGGHNEQFF
>TRBV7-2|TRBJ1-2|.
CASSFVGNHREMGNGYTF
>TRBV3-1/TRBV3-2|TRBJ1-5|.
CASRPAGSNQPQHF
>TRBV5-4|TRBJ1-4|TRBD1
CASSPRTGFEKLFF
>TRBV3-1/TRBV3-2|TRBJ2-2|.
CASSQVSLQGTGELFF
>TRBV19|TRBJ1-2|.
CASSKSANYGYTF
>TRBV5-4|TRBJ2-1|TRBD1
CASSAGTENLNEQFF
>TRBV11-2|TRBJ2-1|TRBD2
CASRKGPSGGLAEQFF
>TRBV28|TRBJ1-3|.
CASSFWSSGNTIYF
>TRBV27|TRBJ2-2|TRBD1
CASRGRGLRSNTGELFF
>TRBV2|TRBJ2-5|.
CASSTFFGSGETQYF
>TRBV28|TRBJ1-1|.
CASSSPGGANTEAFF
>TRBV27|TRBJ2-7|TRBD1
CASSPGTAIYEQYF
>TRBV10-3|TRBJ2-2|TRBD2
CAISEPRTSGPTGELFF
>TRBV7-2|TRBJ2-3|.
CASSLVGGGDTQYF
>TRBV28|TRBJ2-1|TRBD1
CASSSRPIPRARQGAREQFF